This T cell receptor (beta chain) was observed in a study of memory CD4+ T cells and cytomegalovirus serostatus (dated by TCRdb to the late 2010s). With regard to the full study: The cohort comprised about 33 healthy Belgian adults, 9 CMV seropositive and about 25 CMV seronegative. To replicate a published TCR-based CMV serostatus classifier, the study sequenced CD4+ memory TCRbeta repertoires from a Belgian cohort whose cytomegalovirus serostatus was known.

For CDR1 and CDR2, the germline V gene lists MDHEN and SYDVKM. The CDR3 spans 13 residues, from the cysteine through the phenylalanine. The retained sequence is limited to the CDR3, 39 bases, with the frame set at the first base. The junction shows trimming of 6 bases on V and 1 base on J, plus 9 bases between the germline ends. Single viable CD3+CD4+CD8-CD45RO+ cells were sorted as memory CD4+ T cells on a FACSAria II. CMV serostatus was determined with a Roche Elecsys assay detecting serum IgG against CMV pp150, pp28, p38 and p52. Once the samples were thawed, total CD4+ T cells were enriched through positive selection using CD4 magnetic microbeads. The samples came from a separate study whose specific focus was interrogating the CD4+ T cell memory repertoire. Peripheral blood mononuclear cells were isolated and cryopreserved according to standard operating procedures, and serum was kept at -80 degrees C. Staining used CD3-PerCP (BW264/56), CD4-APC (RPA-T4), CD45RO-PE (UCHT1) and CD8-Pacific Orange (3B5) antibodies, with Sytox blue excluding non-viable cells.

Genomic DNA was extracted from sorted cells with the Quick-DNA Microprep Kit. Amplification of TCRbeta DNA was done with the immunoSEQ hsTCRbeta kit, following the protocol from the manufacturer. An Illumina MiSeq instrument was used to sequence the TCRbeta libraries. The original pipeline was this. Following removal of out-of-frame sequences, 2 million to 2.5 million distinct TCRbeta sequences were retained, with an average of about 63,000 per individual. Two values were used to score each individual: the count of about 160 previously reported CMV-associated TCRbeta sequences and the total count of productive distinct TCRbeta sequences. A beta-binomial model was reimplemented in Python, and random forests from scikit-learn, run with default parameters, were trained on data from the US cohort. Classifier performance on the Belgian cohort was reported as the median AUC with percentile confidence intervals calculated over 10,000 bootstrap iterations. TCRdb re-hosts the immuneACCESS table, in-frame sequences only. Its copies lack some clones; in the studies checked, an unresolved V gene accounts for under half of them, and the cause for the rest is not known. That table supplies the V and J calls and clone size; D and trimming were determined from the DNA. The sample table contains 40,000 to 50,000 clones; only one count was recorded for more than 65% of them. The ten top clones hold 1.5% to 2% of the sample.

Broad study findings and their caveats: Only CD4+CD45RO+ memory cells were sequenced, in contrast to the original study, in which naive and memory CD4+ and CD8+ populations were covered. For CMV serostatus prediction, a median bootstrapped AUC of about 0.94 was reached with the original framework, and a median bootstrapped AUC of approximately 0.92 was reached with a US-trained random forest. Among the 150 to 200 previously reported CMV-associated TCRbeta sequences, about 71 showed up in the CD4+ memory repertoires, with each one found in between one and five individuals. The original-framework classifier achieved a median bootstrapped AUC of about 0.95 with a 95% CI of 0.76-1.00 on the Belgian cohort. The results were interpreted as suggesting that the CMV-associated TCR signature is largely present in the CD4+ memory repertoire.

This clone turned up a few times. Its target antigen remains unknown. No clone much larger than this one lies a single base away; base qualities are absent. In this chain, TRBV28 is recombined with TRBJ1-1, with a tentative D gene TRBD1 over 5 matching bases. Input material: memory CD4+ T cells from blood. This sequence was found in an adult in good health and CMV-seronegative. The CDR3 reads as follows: CASRETENTEAFF. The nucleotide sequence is TGTGCCAGCAGAGAGACAGAGAACACTGAAGCTTTCTTT. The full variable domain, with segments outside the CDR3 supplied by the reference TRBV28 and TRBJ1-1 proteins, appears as DVKVTQSSRYLVKRTGEKVFLECVQDMDHENMFWYRQDPGLGLRLIYFSYDVKMKEKGDIPEGYSVSREKKERFSLILESASTNQTSMYLCASRETENTEAFFGQGTRLTVV.